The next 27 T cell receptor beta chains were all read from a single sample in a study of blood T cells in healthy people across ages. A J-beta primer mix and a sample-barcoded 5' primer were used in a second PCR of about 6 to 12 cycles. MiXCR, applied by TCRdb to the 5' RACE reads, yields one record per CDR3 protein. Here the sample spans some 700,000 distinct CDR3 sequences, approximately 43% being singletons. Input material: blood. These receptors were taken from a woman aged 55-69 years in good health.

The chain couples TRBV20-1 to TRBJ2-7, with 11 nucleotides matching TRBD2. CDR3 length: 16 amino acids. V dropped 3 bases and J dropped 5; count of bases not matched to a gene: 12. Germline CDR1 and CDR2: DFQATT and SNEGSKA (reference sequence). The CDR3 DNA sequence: TGCAGTGCTAGTGGGGTCGCTAGCGGGAGGTCGGACGAGCAGTACTTC. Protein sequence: CSASGVASGRSDEQYF.

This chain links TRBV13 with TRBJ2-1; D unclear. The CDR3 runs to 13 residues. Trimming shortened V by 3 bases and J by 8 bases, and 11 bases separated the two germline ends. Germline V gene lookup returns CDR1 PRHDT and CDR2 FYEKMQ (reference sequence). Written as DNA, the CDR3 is TGTGCCAGCAGCTTGGTTGTGCCTGATGAGCAGTTCTTC. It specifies CASSLVVPDEQFF.

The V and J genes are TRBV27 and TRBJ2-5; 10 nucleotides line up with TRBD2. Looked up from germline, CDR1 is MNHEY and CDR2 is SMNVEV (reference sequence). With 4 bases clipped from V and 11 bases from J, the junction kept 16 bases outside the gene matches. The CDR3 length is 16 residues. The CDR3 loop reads CASSSLAGAPGNEQYF. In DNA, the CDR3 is TGTGCCAGCAGTTCCCTAGCGGGGGCCCCGGGGAATGAGCAGTACTTC.

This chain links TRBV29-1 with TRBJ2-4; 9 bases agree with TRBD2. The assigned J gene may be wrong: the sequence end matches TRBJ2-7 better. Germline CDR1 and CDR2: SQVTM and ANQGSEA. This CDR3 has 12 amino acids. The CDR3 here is CSAGTSLYEQYF. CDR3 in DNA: TGCAGCGCCGGGACTAGCCTCTACGAGCAGTACTTC.

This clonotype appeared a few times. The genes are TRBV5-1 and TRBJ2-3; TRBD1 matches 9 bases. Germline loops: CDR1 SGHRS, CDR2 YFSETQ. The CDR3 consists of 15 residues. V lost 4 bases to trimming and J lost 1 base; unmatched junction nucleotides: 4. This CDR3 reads CASSRGQGGTDTQYF. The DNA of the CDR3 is TGCGCCAGCAGCCGGGGACAGGGTGGCACAGATACGCAGTATTTT.

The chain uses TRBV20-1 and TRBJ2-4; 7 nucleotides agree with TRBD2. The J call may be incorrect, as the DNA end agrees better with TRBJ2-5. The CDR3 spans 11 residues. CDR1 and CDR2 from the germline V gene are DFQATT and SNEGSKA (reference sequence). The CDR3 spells CSPSGRETQYF. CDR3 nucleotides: TGCAGCCCCTCCGGGAGGGAGACCCAGTACTTC.

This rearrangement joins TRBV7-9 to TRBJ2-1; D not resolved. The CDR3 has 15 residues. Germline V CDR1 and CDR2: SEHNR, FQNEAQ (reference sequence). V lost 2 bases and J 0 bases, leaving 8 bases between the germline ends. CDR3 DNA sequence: TGTGCCAGCAGCTTATCAATTGGCTCCTACAATGAGCAGTTCTTC. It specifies CASSLSIGSYNEQFF.

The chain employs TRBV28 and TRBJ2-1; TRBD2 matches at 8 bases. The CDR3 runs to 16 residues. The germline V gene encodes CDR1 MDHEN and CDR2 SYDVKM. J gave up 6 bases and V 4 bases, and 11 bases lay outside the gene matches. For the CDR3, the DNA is TGTGCCAGCAGTTCCGCCGGGACTAGTTCTGGCAATGAGCAGTTCTTC. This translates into CASSSAGTSSGNEQFF.

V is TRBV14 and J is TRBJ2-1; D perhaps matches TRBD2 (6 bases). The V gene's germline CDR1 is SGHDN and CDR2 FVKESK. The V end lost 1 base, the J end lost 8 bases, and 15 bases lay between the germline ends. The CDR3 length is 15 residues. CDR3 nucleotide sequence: TGTGCCAGCAGCCAAGTCCTGGGTTCGGGAGATGAGCAGTTCTTC. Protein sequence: CASSQVLGSGDEQFF.

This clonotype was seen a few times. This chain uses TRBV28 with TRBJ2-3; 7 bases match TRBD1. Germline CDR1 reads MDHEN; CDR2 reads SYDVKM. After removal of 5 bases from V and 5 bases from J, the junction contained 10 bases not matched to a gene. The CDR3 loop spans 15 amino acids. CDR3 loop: CASSQEGAGEDTQYF. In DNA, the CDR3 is TGTGCCAGCAGTCAAGAGGGGGCTGGAGAAGATACGCAGTATTTT.

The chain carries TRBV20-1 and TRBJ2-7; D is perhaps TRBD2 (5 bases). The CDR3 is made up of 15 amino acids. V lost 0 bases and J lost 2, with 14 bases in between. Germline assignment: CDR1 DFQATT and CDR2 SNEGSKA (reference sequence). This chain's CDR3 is CSAREETITTYEQYF. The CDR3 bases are TGCAGTGCTAGAGAGGAGACTATCACGACCTACGAGCAGTACTTC.

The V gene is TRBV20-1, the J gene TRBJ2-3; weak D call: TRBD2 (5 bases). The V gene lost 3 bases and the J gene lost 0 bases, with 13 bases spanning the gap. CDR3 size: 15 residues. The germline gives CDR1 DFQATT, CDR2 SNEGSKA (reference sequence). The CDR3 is CSARDFQTSTDTQYF. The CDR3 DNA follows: TGCAGTGCTAGGGACTTTCAAACTAGCACAGATACGCAGTATTTT.

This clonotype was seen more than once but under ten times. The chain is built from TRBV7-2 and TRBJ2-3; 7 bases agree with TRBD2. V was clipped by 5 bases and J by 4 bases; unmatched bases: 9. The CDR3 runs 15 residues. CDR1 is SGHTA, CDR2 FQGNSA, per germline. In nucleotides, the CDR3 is TGTGCCAGCAGCCTACTGGGGAGGGCCTCAGATACGCAGTATTTT. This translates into CASSLLGRASDTQYF.

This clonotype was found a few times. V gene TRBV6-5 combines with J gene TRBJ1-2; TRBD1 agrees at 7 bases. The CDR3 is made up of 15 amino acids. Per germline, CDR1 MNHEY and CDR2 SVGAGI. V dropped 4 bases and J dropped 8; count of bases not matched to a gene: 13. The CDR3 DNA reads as TGTGCCAGCAGTTCCCCGGGACAGAGCACCCGGGGCTACACCTTC. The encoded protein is CASSSPGQSTRGYTF.

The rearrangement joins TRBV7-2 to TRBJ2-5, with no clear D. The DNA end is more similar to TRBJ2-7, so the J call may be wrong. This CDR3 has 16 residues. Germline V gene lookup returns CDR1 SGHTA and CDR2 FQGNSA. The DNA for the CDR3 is TGTGCCAGCAGCTTAGCAGGAAATGACTTCTTGTACGAGCAGTACTTC. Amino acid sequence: CASSLAGNDFLYEQYF.

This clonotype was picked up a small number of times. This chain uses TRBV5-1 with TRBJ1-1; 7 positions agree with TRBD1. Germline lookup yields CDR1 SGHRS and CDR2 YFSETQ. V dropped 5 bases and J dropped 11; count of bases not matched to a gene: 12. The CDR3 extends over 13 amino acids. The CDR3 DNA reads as TGCGCCAGCAGAATTGACAGGGATCGAGACGCTTTCTTT. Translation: CASRIDRDRDAFF.

CDR3 in amino acids: CASSYTTGTSAKETQYF. Written as DNA, the CDR3 is TGTGCCAGCAGTTACACGACCGGGACTAGCGCGAAAGAGACCCAGTACTTC. This chain uses TRBV6-5 with TRBJ2-5; 10 bases are a match to TRBD2. CDR1 and CDR2 (germline): MNHEY, SVGAGI. The length of the CDR3 is 17 residues. V gave up 2 bases and J gave up 3 bases; unmatched junction bases: 9.

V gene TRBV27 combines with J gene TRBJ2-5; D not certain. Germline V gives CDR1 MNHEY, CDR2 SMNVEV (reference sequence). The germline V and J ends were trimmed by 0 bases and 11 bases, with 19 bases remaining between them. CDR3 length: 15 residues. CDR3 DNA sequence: TGTGCCAGCAGTTTATCCCCCGGTTTTGGGAATGAGCAGTACTTC. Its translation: CASSLSPGFGNEQYF.

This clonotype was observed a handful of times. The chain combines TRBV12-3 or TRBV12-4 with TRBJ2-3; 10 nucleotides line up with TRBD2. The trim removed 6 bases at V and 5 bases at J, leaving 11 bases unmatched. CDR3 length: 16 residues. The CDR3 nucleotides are TGTGCCAGCAGCCCCGGACTAGCGGAAATGGGAGATACGCAGTATTTT. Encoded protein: CASSPGLAEMGDTQYF.

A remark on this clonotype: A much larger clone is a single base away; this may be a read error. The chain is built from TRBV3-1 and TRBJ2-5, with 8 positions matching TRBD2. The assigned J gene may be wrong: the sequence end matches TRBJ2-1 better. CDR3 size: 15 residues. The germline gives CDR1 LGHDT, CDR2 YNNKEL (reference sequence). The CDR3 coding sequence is TGTGCCAGCAGCCAAATTACTAGCGGCCAAGAGACCCAGTTCTTC. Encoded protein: CASSQITSGQETQFF.

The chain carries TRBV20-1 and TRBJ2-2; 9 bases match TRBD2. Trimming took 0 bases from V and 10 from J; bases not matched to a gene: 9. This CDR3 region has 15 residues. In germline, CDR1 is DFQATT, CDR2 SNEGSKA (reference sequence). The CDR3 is CSARDHSSGAAELFF. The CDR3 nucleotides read TGCAGTGCTAGAGATCATTCTAGCGGGGCCGCGGAGCTGTTTTTT.

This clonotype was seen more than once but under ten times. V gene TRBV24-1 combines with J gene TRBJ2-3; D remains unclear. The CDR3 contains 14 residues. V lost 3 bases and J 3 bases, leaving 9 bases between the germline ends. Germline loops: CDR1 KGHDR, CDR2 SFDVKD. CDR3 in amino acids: CATSDAVTTDTQYF. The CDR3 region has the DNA TGTGCCACCAGTGATGCGGTAACTACAGATACGCAGTATTTT.

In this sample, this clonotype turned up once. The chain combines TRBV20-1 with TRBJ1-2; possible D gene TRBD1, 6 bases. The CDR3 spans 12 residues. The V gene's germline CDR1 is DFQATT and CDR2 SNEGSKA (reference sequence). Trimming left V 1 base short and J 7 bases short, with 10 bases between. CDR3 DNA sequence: TGCAGTGCTAGAGGGGGGGCGCGTGGCTACACCTTC. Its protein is CSARGGARGYTF.

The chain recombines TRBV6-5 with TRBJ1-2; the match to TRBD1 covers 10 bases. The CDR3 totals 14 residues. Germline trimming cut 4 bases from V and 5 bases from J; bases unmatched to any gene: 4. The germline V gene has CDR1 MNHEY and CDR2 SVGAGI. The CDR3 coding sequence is TGTGCCAGCAGTTCGTCGGACAGGGGGTATGGCTACACCTTC. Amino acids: CASSSSDRGYGYTF.

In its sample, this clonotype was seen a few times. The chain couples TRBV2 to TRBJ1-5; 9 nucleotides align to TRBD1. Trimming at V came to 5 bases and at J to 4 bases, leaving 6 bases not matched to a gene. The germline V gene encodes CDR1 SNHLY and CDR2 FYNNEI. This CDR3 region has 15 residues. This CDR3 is CASSTQGAGNQPQHF. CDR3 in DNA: TGTGCCAGCAGTACACAGGGGGCCGGGAATCAGCCCCAGCATTTT.

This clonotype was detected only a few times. The CDR3 is CSATTSGTGADQPQHF. CDR3 sequence (DNA): TGCAGTGCAACCACTTCCGGGACAGGGGCAGATCAGCCCCAGCATTTT. The gene calls are TRBV20-1 and TRBJ1-5; 10 bases match TRBD1. Trimming removed 6 bases from V and 5 bases from J; junction bases left unmatched: 13. The CDR3 loop spans 16 amino acids. The germline V gene encodes CDR1 DFQATT and CDR2 SNEGSKA (reference sequence).

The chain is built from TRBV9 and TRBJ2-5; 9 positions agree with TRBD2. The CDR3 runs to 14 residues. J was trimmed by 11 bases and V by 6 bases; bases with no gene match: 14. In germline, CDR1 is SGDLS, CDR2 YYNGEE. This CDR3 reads CASNAGGPANEQYF. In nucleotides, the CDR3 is TGTGCCAGCAACGCGGGGGGGCCGGCGAATGAGCAGTACTTC.